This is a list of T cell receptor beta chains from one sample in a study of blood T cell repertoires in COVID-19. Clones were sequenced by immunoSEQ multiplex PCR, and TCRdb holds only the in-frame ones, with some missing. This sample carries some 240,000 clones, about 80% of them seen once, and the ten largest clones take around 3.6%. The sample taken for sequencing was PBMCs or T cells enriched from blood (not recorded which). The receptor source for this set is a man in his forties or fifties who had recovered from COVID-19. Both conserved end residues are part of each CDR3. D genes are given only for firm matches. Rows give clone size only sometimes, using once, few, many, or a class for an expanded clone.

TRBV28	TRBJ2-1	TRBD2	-	TGTGCCAGCAGCCGAAGCGGGAAACCCTACAATGAGCAGTTCTTC	CASSRSGKPYNEQFF
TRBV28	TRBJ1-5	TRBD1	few	TGTGCCAGTCGGGGAACAGGGGATCAGCCCCAGCATTTT	CASRGTGDQPQHF
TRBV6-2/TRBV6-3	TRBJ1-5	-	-	TGTGCCAGCAGTTACGGACAACACAATCAGCCCCAGCATTTT	CASSYGQHNQPQHF
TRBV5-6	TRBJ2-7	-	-	TGTGCCAGCCATGTTCACGAGCAGTACTTC	CASHVHEQYF
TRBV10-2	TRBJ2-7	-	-	TGCGCCAGCAGTGAGTTCCCCGGGGGGCCCTCCTACGAGCAGTACTTC	CASSEFPGGPSYEQYF
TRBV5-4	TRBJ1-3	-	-	TGTGCCAGCAGCTTTTCAGGCGCGGGGGGAAACACCATATATTTT	CASSFSGAGGNTIYF
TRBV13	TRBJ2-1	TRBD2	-	TGTGCCAGCAGCTTAGGTCCGCCGGGGGGGTATAATGAGCAGTTCTTC	CASSLGPPGGYNEQFF
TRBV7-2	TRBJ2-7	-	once	TGTGCCAGCAGATTCGACAGGATCGGACGCGAGCAGTACTTC	CASRFDRIGREQYF
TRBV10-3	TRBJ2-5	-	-	TGTGCCATCAGTGAGCATGGGGCCGCCCAAGAGACCCAGTACTTC	CAISEHGAAQETQYF
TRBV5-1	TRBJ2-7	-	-	TGCGCCAGCAGCTTGGCAGGTTCGGACTACGAGCAGTACTTC	CASSLAGSDYEQYF
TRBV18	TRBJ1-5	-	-	TGTGCCAGCTCACCAACTCTCCAGGAACCCCAGCATTTT	CASSPTLQEPQHF
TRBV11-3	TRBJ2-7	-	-	TGTGCCAGCAGCTTACGGGACCGGGGGTCCTACGAGCAGTACTTC	CASSLRDRGSYEQYF
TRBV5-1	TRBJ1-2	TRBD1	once	TGCGCCAGCAGCTTGGGAAGGGGGCATAACTATGGCTACACCTTC	CASSLGRGHNYGYTF
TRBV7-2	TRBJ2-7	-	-	TGTGCCAGCAGCGAACAGGGTCGGCTCGCCTACGAGCAGTACTTC	CASSEQGRLAYEQYF
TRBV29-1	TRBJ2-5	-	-	TGCAGCGTTGAGCGGGGTAGCGGAGGAACCTTCCAAGAGACCCAGTACTTC	CSVERGSGGTFQETQYF
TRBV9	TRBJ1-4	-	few	TGTGCCAGCAGCCCGGGGGGGAACCCGGAAGAACTGTTTTTT	CASSPGGNPEELFF
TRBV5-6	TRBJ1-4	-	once	TGTGCCAGCAGCTTGGGTGGAGGCCGGGAAAAACTGTTTTTT	CASSLGGGREKLFF
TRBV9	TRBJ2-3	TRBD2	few	TGTGCCAGCACCTTAGCGGGGGGACCAGATACGCAGTATTTT	CASTLAGGPDTQYF
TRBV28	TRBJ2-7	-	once	TGTGCCAGCAGTTTACCGCGGGCCGAGCAGTACTTC	CASSLPRAEQYF
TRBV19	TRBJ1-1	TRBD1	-	TGTGCCAGTAGGATACAGGGGCGAATGAACACTGAAGCTTTCTTT	CASRIQGRMNTEAFF
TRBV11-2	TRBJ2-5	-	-	TGTGCCAGCAGCACGGAGCCCCCCAGAGGCGAGACCCAGTACTTC	CASSTEPPRGETQYF
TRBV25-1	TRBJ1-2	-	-	TGTGCCAGCAGTGTCCTAGGGACATCCCGCTATGGCTACACCTTC	CASSVLGTSRYGYTF
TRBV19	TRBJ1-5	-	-	TGTGCCAGTTCACCCAATAGGGGAACGAAGGGTCAGCCCCAGCATTTT	CASSPNRGTKGQPQHF
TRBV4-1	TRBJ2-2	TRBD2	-	TGCGCCAGCAGCCAAGAGGGCGGGGGGCTTTACACCGGGGAGCTGTTTTTT	CASSQEGGGLYTGELFF
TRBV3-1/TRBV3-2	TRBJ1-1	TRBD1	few	TGTGCCAGCAGCCAAACAGGGGGCATAGCTGAAGCTTTCTTT	CASSQTGGIAEAFF
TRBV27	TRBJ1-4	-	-	TGTGCCAGCAGTTTCGGCTTCGGGAATGAAAAACTGTTTTTT	CASSFGFGNEKLFF
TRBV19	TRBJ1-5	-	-	TGTGCCAGTAGTATCCATGGCAGGAGAGGGAATCAGCCCCAGCATTTT	CASSIHGRRGNQPQHF
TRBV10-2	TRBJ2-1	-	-	TGCGCCAGCAGTGAGTCCGAGTACAATGAGCAGTTCTTC	CASSESEYNEQFF
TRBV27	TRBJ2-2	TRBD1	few	TGTGCCAGCAGTTTTACCAACAGGGGGCTCTACACCGGGGAGCTGTTTTTT	CASSFTNRGLYTGELFF
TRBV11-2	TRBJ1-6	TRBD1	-	TGTGCCAGCAGCACAACACCACAGGGGAATAATTCACCCCTCCACTTT	CASSTTPQGNNSPLHF
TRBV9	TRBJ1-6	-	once	TGTGCCAGCAGCCGCGCCAGGAGGGAGTCACCCCTCCACTTT	CASSRARRESPLHF
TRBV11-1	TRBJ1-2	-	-	TGTGCGCTCACGGAGACCTTGCCCGATGGCTACACCTTC	CALTETLPDGYTF
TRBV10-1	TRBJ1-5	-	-	TGCGCCAGCAGTGAGGGCCCCGTCCAGCCCCAGCATTTT	CASSEGPVQPQHF
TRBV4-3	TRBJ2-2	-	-	TGCGCCAGCAGCCAGGTGCGCACCGGGGAGCTGTTTTTT	CASSQVRTGELFF
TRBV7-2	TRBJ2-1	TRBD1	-	TGTGCCAGCAGCTTAAGACAGGGTATCAATGAGCAGTTCTTC	CASSLRQGINEQFF
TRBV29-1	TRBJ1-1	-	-	TGCAGCGTTGAACAGGTCACTGAAGCTTTCTTT	CSVEQVTEAFF
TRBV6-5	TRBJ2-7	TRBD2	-	TGTGCCAGCAGTTACGGACTAGGGGTCGACTACGAGCAGTACTTC	CASSYGLGVDYEQYF
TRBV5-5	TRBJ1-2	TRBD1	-	TGTGCCAGCAGCTTGCAGGGGGCGCGGGGCTACACCTTC	CASSLQGARGYTF
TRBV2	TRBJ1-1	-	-	TGTGCCAGCAGTGAACGTGGGAGCGACACTGAAGCTTTCTTT	CASSERGSDTEAFF